The 9 T cell receptor beta chains below come from one sample, sequenced in a study of T cell changes during pregnancy in multiple sclerosis. Clones were sequenced by immunoSEQ multiplex PCR, and TCRdb holds only the in-frame ones, with some missing. The sample includes over 55,000 clones, about 92% seen only once; the top ten take less than 4%. The source material was CD8+ T cells from peripheral blood mononuclear cells, sampled in the third trimester of pregnancy. The receptors were gathered from a female donor in good health, enrolled as a control in a pregnancy study.

V is TRBV29-1 and J is TRBJ2-1; tentative D call: TRBD2 (6 bases). Germline loops: CDR1 SQVTM, CDR2 ANQGSEA. The CDR3 contains 14 residues. V was cut by 5 bases and J by 6 bases, with 17 bases left in between. CDR3 sequence (DNA): TGCAGCGTTCTCGAAGCGGGCGCCGGCAATGAGCAGTTCTTC. Translating gives CSVLEAGAGNEQFF.

The V gene is TRBV6-1, the J gene TRBJ2-7; D might be TRBD1 (7 bases). The CDR3 sequence is 14 residues long. Germline CDR1 reads MNHNS; CDR2 reads SASEGT. Trimming shortened V by 6 bases and J by 3 bases, and 15 bases separated the two germline ends. The DNA of the CDR3 is TGTGCCAGCAGGGATTACAGGGGAGGCTACGAGCAGTACTTC. Translation gives CASRDYRGGYEQYF.

The rearrangement uses TRBV6-1 and TRBJ1-1, with TRBD1 identical over 7 bases. There are 14 residues in the CDR3. Unmatched junction bases numbered 7, after V lost 6 bases and J lost 3 bases. Germline CDR1 is MNHNS and CDR2 is SASEGT. The CDR3 nucleotides read TGTGCCAGCAGCCTAAAACAGGGGCACACTGAAGCTTTCTTT. Protein: CASSLKQGHTEAFF.

The DNA of the CDR3 is TGTGCCTCTAGGGGTTTAAGTGGGAACACTGAAGCTTTCTTT. Amino acids: CASRGLSGNTEAFF. The gene calls are TRBV10-3 and TRBJ1-1; weak D call: TRBD1 (5 bases). With 11 bases removed from V and 1 base from J, the gap between germline ends came to 17 bases. This CDR3 region has 14 residues. Looked up from germline, CDR1 is ENHRY and CDR2 is SYGVKD.

The genes are TRBV4-3 and TRBJ2-7; D is unclear. Germline CDR1 reads LGHNA; CDR2 reads YSLEER. The CDR3 sequence is 14 residues long. The germline V and J ends were trimmed by 0 bases and 3 bases, with 9 bases remaining between them. The DNA for the CDR3 is TGCGCCAGCAGCCAAGATCTTCGAGGCTACGAGCAGTACTTC. As protein: CASSQDLRGYEQYF.

The rearrangement uses TRBV13 and TRBJ1-5, with D unresolved. V was shortened by 4 bases and J by 6 bases, with 10 bases between the two germline ends. This CDR3 is 13 amino acids long. The germline CDR1 and CDR2 sequences are PRHDT and FYEKMQ (reference sequence). The CDR3 here is CASSSGTGQPQHF. For the CDR3, the DNA is TGTGCCAGCAGCTCTGGCACGGGTCAGCCCCAGCATTTT.

This clone was seen just once. The genes are TRBV2 and TRBJ2-7; 10 nucleotides match TRBD2. V lost 5 bases and J lost 5; bases outside the gene matches: 15. This CDR3 has 17 amino acids. CDR1 is SNHLY and CDR2 is FYNNEI in the germline V gene. The CDR3 nucleotides read TGTGCCAGCAGTTATACACCGGGACTAGCGAGCCTTCACGAGCAGTACTTC. Residues: CASSYTPGLASLHEQYF.

CDR3 in amino acids: CSVDQGPYGYTF. As DNA, the CDR3 is TGCAGCGTTGATCAGGGCCCCTATGGCTACACCTTC. The chain combines TRBV29-1 with TRBJ1-2, with D perhaps matching TRBD1 (5 bases). The CDR3 has 12 amino acids. Per germline, CDR1 SQVTM and CDR2 ANQGSEA. Trimming stripped 3 bases from V and 4 bases from J, with 9 bases between.

The chain carries TRBV4-1 and TRBJ2-5; D is perhaps TRBD1 (6 bases). The V gene lost 4 bases and the J gene lost 1 base, with 16 bases spanning the gap. The germline V gene has CDR1 MGHRA and CDR2 YSYEKL. The CDR3 length is 16 residues. The CDR3 sequence: CASSPGAVSAQETQYF. The CDR3 DNA reads as TGCGCCAGCAGCCCAGGGGCCGTTTCGGCCCAAGAGACCCAGTACTTC.